The TCR beta chain under discussion was sequenced for a study of CD8 T cells in ankylosing spondylitis. Broader study findings: A subset of motif variants has previously been described in the synovial fluid and blood of reactive arthritis. Researchers reportedly found disease-linked clones significantly enriched in matched ankylosing spondylitis synovial fluid.

Points on this clonotype: Its specificity is unknown.

CDR1 is SGHTA and CDR2 is FQGTGA in the germline V gene. The germline V and J ends were trimmed by 9 bases and 3 bases, with 12 bases remaining between them. This CDR3 region has 12 residues. By quantitative 5'-RACE with molecular barcodes, the TCR beta libraries were made. TCRdb passed the 5' RACE reads through MiXCR, listing each CDR3 protein once. The sample shows 150,000 or so distinct CDR3 sequences, 9.8% of them seen only once. The V and J genes are TRBV7-3 and TRBJ2-7; D is unresolved. The sequence came from a female donor with ankylosing spondylitis or in good health (not recorded which). The specimen was blood, either unsorted or a sorted T cell fraction (not recorded which). CDR3 nucleotides: TGTGCCAGATCCCCCAATTTCTACGAGCAGTACTTC. Its translation is CARSPNFYEQYF.